This T cell receptor beta chain stems from a study of CD8 T cells in Susac syndrome. RNA totalling roughly 0.45 to 1 ug underwent reverse transcription with random hexamers. TCR beta CDR3 was amplified by immunoSEQ covering 54 Vbeta and 13 Jbeta. TCRdb reprocessed the immunoSEQ multiplex PCR reads with MiXCR, giving one entry per CDR3 protein. The sample has 150,000 to 200,000 distinct CDR3 sequences, just under 95% seen once. The CDR3 extends over 11 amino acids. Germline assignment: CDR1 SGHTA and CDR2 FQGNSA. Trimming took off 2 bases at V and 10 bases at J, with 7 bases between the two ends. From blood CD8+ and CD4+ T cells, the TCR beta chain was sequenced. Controls were age- and sex-matched healthy donors.

V is TRBV7-2 and J is TRBJ2-3; D unresolved. The material sequenced was CD4+ T cells from PBMCs. The receptor's source is a human donor in good health. The CDR3 nucleotides read TGTGCCAGCAGCTTAAAGGTTGCGCAGTATTTT. It specifies CASSLKVAQYF.